Sequencing of this T cell receptor beta chain was carried out in a study of CD4+ T cells in melanoma. Germline CDR1 and CDR2: MNHEY and SVGAGI. Trimming cost V 7 bases and J 4 bases, with 13 bases left between them. The CDR3 is made up of 13 amino acids. Using immunoSEQ multiplex PCR, the repertoire was profiled, and TCRdb retains in-frame clones only, with some absent. The table records roughly 140,000 clones, about 93% of them present only once. The chain is built from TRBV6-5 and TRBJ1-2, with D perhaps TRBD1 (5 bases). This receptor was obtained from a human donor with melanoma. The CDR3 sequence is CASTRGYGYGYTF. In DNA form, the CDR3 reads TGTGCCAGCACTAGGGGTTACGGCTATGGCTACACCTTC.